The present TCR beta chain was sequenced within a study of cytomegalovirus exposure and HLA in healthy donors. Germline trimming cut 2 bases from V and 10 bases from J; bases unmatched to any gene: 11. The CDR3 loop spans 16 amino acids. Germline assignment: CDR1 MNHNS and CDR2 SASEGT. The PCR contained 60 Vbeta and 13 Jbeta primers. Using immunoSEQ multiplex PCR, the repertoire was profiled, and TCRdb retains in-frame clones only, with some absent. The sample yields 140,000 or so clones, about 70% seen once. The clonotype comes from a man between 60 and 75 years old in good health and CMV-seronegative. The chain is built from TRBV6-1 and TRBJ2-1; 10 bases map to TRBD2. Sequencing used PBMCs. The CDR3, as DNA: TGTGCCAGCAGTGAAACAAGCGGGAGGGCCGGTGGAGAGCAGTTCTTC. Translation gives CASSETSGRAGGEQFF.